This is a list of T cell receptor beta chains from one sample in a study of shared clonotypes between healthy human individuals. The assay was immunoSEQ multiplex PCR, and TCRdb's table has in-frame clones only and misses some. The profile shows about 500,000 clones, roughly three quarters of them singletons. Sequences were obtained from PBMCs. These receptors were obtained from a woman in her thirties or forties in good health. Some clones in this sample may be carry-over from other donors' samples. Each CDR3 is given with its conserved first and last residue.

TRBJ1-1,TRBV6-1,CASSVGVNTEAFF
TRBJ2-3,TRBV10-3,CAISGQPRASGKDTQYF
TRBJ2-1,TRBV4-2,CASSLSGTNLYNEQFF
TRBJ2-1,TRBV28,CASGNSGGGMYNEQFF
TRBJ2-1,TRBV19,CASSIGSGRGNNEQFF
TRBJ1-1,TRBV2,CASSETSEAFF
TRBJ2-2,TRBV4-1,CASSQDPGWNTGELFF
TRBJ2-7,TRBV6-1,CATRRGGDLDEQYF
TRBJ2-7,TRBV15,CATSRGAGGPYEQYF
TRBJ1-5,TRBV19,CASSQIQGSKSAQHF
TRBJ2-7,TRBV5-1,CASSLPIEDEQYF
TRBJ2-7,TRBV7-8,CASSLSGGDYYEQYF
TRBJ2-2,TRBV9,CASSVRGQDPRGELFF
TRBJ2-5,TRBV28,CASTGDRETQYF
TRBJ2-7,TRBV7-3,CASSLNSGPYEQYF
TRBJ1-5,TRBV28,CASSRRGPNQPQHF
TRBJ2-1,TRBV28,CASSLSLAGSNEQFF
TRBJ2-7,TRBV6-6,CASSSRGGLGEQYF
TRBJ2-3,TRBV5-1,CASSWMDFTDTQYF
TRBJ1-1,TRBV5-1,CASSDRTGTNTEAFF
NA,TRBV11-2,CASSLVQASSYEQYF